Below, 30 T cell receptor beta chains from the same sample are listed, as sequenced in a study of regulatory T cells in long-lasting Graves disease. HTBI primers from iRepertoire and Arm-PCR of CDR3 regions yielded the TCR beta libraries. TCRdb analysed the multiplex PCR reads with MiXCR anew, one entry per CDR3 protein. Of approximately 230,000 distinct CDR3 sequences detected, approximately 20% appear once; the ten largest clones hold approximately 24%. Stated time point: newly diagnosed GD, antithyroid drugs for less than 3 months. Extracted PBMC RNA gave rise to the TCR library. The input for sequencing was peripheral blood mononuclear cells (PBMCs), taken at new diagnosis, from a patient treated with antithyroid drugs. Receptors originate from a female donor with Graves disease.

A remark on this clonotype: Given a much more abundant clone one base away, this may be a read error. The rearrangement uses TRBV6-2 or TRBV6-3 and TRBJ2-7, with D perhaps matching TRBD1 or TRBD2 (7 bases each). Germline values: CDR1 MNHEY, CDR2 SVGEGT. This CDR3 has 16 amino acids. Trimming shortened V by 5 bases and J by 6 bases, and 23 bases separated the two germline ends. DNA for the CDR3: TGTGCCAGCAGTATACCCATCAGACAGGGAGGGGGCGAGCAGTACTTC. This sequence encodes CASSIPIRQGGGEQYF.

The table lists this clonotype with many counts. CDR3 residues: CASSISDTGELFF. In DNA, the CDR3 is TGTGCCAGTAGTATAAGTGACACCGGGGAGCTGTTTTTT. This chain links TRBV19 with TRBJ2-2; D is unclear. Per the germline V gene, CDR1 is LNHDA and CDR2 is SQIVND (reference sequence). The CDR3 contains 13 residues. V gave up 2 bases and J gave up 3 bases, with 4 bases separating them.

This clonotype came up many times. The chain employs TRBV12-3 or TRBV12-4 and TRBJ1-1; TRBD1 agrees at 7 bases. With V trimmed by 2 bases and J by 1 base, 4 bases remained unmatched. This CDR3 has 15 residues. The CDR3 loop reads CASSLIQGGNTEAFF. The CDR3 DNA is TGTGCCAGCAGTTTAATCCAGGGGGGGAACACTGAAGCTTTCTTT.

This clonotype was recorded at least ten times. The chain has TRBV11-3 and TRBJ2-7, with 8 nucleotides matching TRBD2. The V segment lost 5 bases and the J segment 6 bases; nucleotides outside the gene matches: 12. Germline-derived CDR1 and CDR2 are SGHNT and YENEEA. The CDR3 has 15 amino acids. The CDR3 protein is CASSLRGGSFREQYF. The CDR3 region has the DNA TGTGCCAGCAGCCTTCGGGGGGGCAGTTTTCGCGAGCAGTACTTC.

The chain combines TRBV19 with TRBJ2-2; D possibly corresponds to TRBD1 (5 bases). This CDR3 contains 15 residues. Between the trimmed V and J ends, which lost 9 bases and 3 bases, there was a span of 17 bases. CDR1 and CDR2 from the germline V gene are LNHDA and SQIVND (reference sequence). CDR3 DNA sequence: TGTGCCAGACCGACAAAGACAGATCACACCGGGGAGCTGTTTTTT. This codes for CARPTKTDHTGELFF.

This clonotype has ten or more counts. The chain has TRBV29-1 and TRBJ1-1; D remains ambiguous. Trimming stripped 6 bases from V and 0 bases from J, with 11 bases between. The germline V gene has CDR1 SQVTM and CDR2 ANQGSEA. The CDR3 sequence is 13 residues long. The CDR3 region has the DNA TGCAGCGTCGCCCGGGTACTGAACACTGAAGCTTTCTTT. This sequence encodes CSVARVLNTEAFF.

The table lists this clonotype with a few counts. One base away lies a much larger clone, so this may be a sequencing read error. This sequence joins TRBV28 and TRBJ1-3, with 8 bases identical to TRBD1. Germline assignment: CDR1 MDHEN and CDR2 SYDVKM. The CDR3 sequence is 15 residues long. The CDR3 protein is CAGSLPTGGGNTIYF. The CDR3 nucleotides are TGTGCCGGCAGTTTACCCACAGGGGGAGGAAACACCATATATTTT.

This clonotype was counted many times. The chain is built from TRBV30 and TRBJ2-6, with D maybe TRBD1 (6 bases). The CDR3 covers 14 residues. Germline V CDR1 and CDR2: GTSNPN, SVGIG (reference sequence). Trimming shortened V by 4 bases and J by 2 bases, and 9 bases separated the two germline ends. The chain's CDR3 is CAWNRAPGANVLTF. As DNA, the CDR3 is TGTGCCTGGAACAGGGCGCCTGGGGCCAACGTCCTGACTTTC. Filled out from reference TRBV30 and TRBJ2-6, the complete variable domain reads SQTIHQWPATLVQPVGSPLSLECTVEGTSNPNLYWYRQAAGRGLQLLFYSVGIGQISSEVPQNLSASRPQDRQFILSSKKLLLSDSGFYLCAWNRAPGANVLTFGAGSRLTVL.

The chain employs TRBV3-1 and TRBJ2-2; D is tentatively TRBD1 or TRBD2 (7 bases each). The germline V and J ends were trimmed by 1 base and 5 bases, with 14 bases remaining between them. CDR3 length: 16 amino acids. Germline V gives CDR1 LGHDT, CDR2 YNNKEL (reference sequence). CDR3 loop: CASSQAGTAGTGELFF. As DNA, the CDR3 is TGTGCCAGCAGCCAAGCCGGGACAGCGGGGACCGGGGAGCTGTTTTTT.

This clonotype occurred many times. The chain joins TRBV9 to TRBJ2-3, with TRBD2 as a possible D gene (6 bases). Germline loops: CDR1 SGDLS, CDR2 YYNGEE. V lost 4 bases, J lost 4 bases, and 13 bases lay in between. The length of the CDR3 is 14 residues. The CDR3 region has the DNA TGTGCCAGCAGCCTAGAGCGGGTGGCAGATACGCAGTATTTT. Its translation: CASSLERVADTQYF.

This clonotype was seen many times. The chain carries TRBV20-1 and TRBJ2-3; tentatively, D is TRBD1 or TRBD2 (5 bases each). Per germline, CDR1 DFQATT and CDR2 SNEGSKA (reference sequence). This CDR3 is built from 13 residues. V lost 6 bases and J lost 4, with 14 bases in between. CDR3 DNA: TGCAGTGCAGGGACCCGAAGGGCAGATACGCAGTATTTT. It specifies CSAGTRRADTQYF.

This clonotype has ten or more counts. The chain joins TRBV12-3 or TRBV12-4 to TRBJ1-2; perhaps TRBD1 as D (6 bases). This CDR3 contains 13 residues. The V end was cut by 2 bases, the J end by 3 bases, with 7 bases between. CDR3 sequence (DNA): TGTGCCAGCAGTTTACCAGGGGACTATGGCTACACCTTC. It is translated as CASSLPGDYGYTF.

Ten or more counts support this clonotype. The chain recombines TRBV5-5 with TRBJ2-3, with D perhaps TRBD2 (6 bases). Trimming left V 0 bases short and J 6 bases short, with 14 bases between. Germline V CDR1 and CDR2: SGHKS, YYEKEE (reference sequence). The CDR3 loop spans 15 amino acids. The CDR3 bases are TGTGCCAGCAGCTTGGCTCCGGGGAGGTCGGATACGCAGTATTTT. Translation: CASSLAPGRSDTQYF.

In this sample, this clonotype turned up many times. V is TRBV11-1 and J is TRBJ2-3; TRBD1 or TRBD2 may be the D gene (5 bases each). Germline loops: CDR1 SGHAT, CDR2 FQDESV (reference sequence). The CDR3 has 16 amino acids. Trimming removed 0 bases from V and 1 base from J, with 11 bases in between. CDR3 nucleotide sequence: TGTGCCAGCAGCTTAGCCGGGACGGTTGGCACAGATACGCAGTATTTT. Translation: CASSLAGTVGTDTQYF.

This clonotype has just one count. The V call is TRBV11-3, the J call TRBJ1-6, with 7 nucleotides matching TRBD1. Per germline, CDR1 SGHNT and CDR2 YENEEA. The V segment lost 3 bases and the J segment 9 bases; nucleotides outside the gene matches: 5. The CDR3 runs 14 residues. DNA of the CDR3: TGTGCCAGCAGCTTGACAGGGTATGGTTCACCCCTCCACTTT. Its translation is CASSLTGYGSPLHF.

This clonotype has ten or more counts. The chain links TRBV20-1 to TRBJ2-5; possibly TRBD1 for D (6 bases). Germline lookup yields CDR1 DFQATT and CDR2 SNEGSKA (reference sequence). Trimming removed 2 bases at V and 4 bases at J, with 11 bases between. This CDR3 is 13 amino acids long. CDR3 sequence (DNA): TGCAGTGCTAGAAATACAGGGATAGAGACCCAGTACTTC. Translated, it gives CSARNTGIETQYF.

This clonotype was seen ten or more times. The gene calls are TRBV11-2 and TRBJ2-5, with D hard to call. CDR1 and CDR2 (germline): SGHAT, FQNNGV. The CDR3 totals 14 residues. V gave up 0 bases and J gave up 4 bases, with 9 bases separating them. The CDR3 DNA is TGTGCCAGCAGCTTAGAGCTTCCGGGAGAGACCCAGTACTTC. Protein product: CASSLELPGETQYF.

This clonotype was recorded a few times. The genes are TRBV4-1 and TRBJ1-3; D gene ambiguous. With 0 bases removed from V and 4 bases from J, the gap between germline ends came to 10 bases. The germline gives CDR1 MGHRA, CDR2 YSYEKL. The CDR3 is 15 amino acids. The CDR3, as DNA: TGCGCCAGCAGCCAAGAAAGAAACAGCGGAAACACCATATATTTT. It yields the protein CASSQERNSGNTIYF.

This clonotype was observed once. The CDR3 reads CASSVVPEANVLTF. The CDR3 DNA reads as TGTGCCAGCTCGGTTGTTCCCGAGGCCAACGTCCTGACTTTC. The chain joins TRBV7-3 to TRBJ2-6; D uncertain. Trimming took off 8 bases at V and 6 bases at J, with 14 bases between the two ends. CDR3 length: 14 amino acids. CDR1 and CDR2 (germline): SGHTA, FQGTGA.

The rearrangement links TRBV10-2 to TRBJ1-1, with a tentative D call TRBD1 (6 bases). V was pared by 2 bases and J by 0 bases, with 7 bases between. There are 14 residues in the CDR3. Germline V lookup: CDR1 WSHSY, CDR2 SAAADI. DNA for the CDR3: TGCGCCAGCAGTGAGACAGGGCTGAACACTGAAGCTTTCTTT. Translating it yields CASSETGLNTEAFF.

Regarding this clonotype: Without the conserved terminal phenylalanine or tryptophan, this CDR3 likely stems from a read error. CDR3 sequence reads: CSARGQGGDEQYL. The CDR3 DNA sequence: TGCAGTGCTAGAGGTCAGGGCGGGGACGAGCAGTACTTG. The chain recombines TRBV20-1 with TRBJ2-7; maybe TRBD2 (6 bases). Germline values: CDR1 DFQATT, CDR2 SNEGSKA (reference sequence). The CDR3 covers 13 residues. V was trimmed by 1 base and J by 5 bases, leaving 12 bases between them.

This clonotype appeared many times. V is TRBV4-2 and J is TRBJ1-1; tentatively, D is TRBD1 (5 bases). CDR3 length: 15 amino acids. V dropped 7 bases and J dropped 4 bases, with 19 bases sitting between them. Germline V lookup: CDR1 LGHNA, CDR2 YNFKEQ. The DNA of the CDR3 is TGTGCCAGCACCCACCCCAGTAGAAGGGGCACTGAAGCTTTCTTT. Protein: CASTHPSRRGTEAFF.

This clonotype was detected a few times. Possible read error: a much larger clone is one base away. Lacking the conserved final phenylalanine or tryptophan, this CDR3 likely reflects a read error. The gene calls are TRBV9 and TRBJ2-5; 8 positions agree with TRBD2. Near its end, the DNA agrees better with TRBJ2-1, so the J call may be wrong. The germline V gene encodes CDR1 SGDLS and CDR2 YYNGEE. There are 16 residues in the CDR3. CDR3 sequence: CASSVVREGPGNEQFL. The CDR3, as DNA: TGTGCCAGCAGCGTAGTACGGGAGGGCCCAGGGAATGAGCAGTTCCTC.

This clonotype occurred many times. DNA of the CDR3: TGCAGCGTTGAAGATTGGCAGGGACCCAACTATGGCTACACCTTC. Its protein is CSVEDWQGPNYGYTF. This rearrangement joins TRBV29-1 to TRBJ1-2, with D possibly being TRBD1 (5 bases). Germline V lookup: CDR1 SQVTM, CDR2 ANQGSEA. V gave up 0 bases and J gave up 2 bases, with 13 bases separating them. The CDR3 totals 15 residues.

This clonotype was observed at least ten times. The rearrangement joins TRBV24-1 to TRBJ2-3; TRBD2 agrees at 9 bases. V lost 4 bases, J lost 4 bases, and 5 bases stayed unmatched. Germline CDR1 is KGHDR and CDR2 is SFDVKD. The CDR3 is 15 amino acids. The CDR3 protein is CATSDEGLASDTQYF. Written as DNA, the CDR3 is TGTGCCACCAGTGACGAAGGACTAGCGTCAGATACGCAGTATTTT.

This clonotype has a count of ten or more. The chain combines TRBV2 with TRBJ1-1; perhaps TRBD1 as D (5 bases). CDR3 size: 13 residues. V lost 11 bases and J lost 0, with 13 bases in between. Germline V gene lookup returns CDR1 SNHLY and CDR2 FYNNEI. The CDR3 DNA is TGTGCCGGCGTACAGGAGATGAACACTGAAGCTTTCTTT. Its protein is CAGVQEMNTEAFF.

There are many counts of this clonotype. The V gene is TRBV20-1, the J gene TRBJ2-7, with TRBD2 identical over 10 bases. The CDR3 totals 16 residues. With V trimmed by 3 bases and J by 2 bases, 10 bases remained unmatched. Germline V lookup: CDR1 DFQATT, CDR2 SNEGSKA (reference sequence). The CDR3 DNA sequence: TGCAGTGCTAGCGGTCTCAGCGGGAGGGCCACCTACGAGCAGTACTTC. Its protein is CSASGLSGRATYEQYF.

This clonotype has a count of ten or more. V is TRBV6-2 or TRBV6-3 and J is TRBJ1-6; D remains ambiguous. The germline CDR1 and CDR2 sequences are MNHEY and SVGEGT. The ends were cut back, 4 bases at V and 7 bases at J, with 20 bases in the middle. The CDR3 contains 17 residues. CDR3 protein: CASSSSERRRENSPLHF. The DNA of the CDR3 is TGTGCCAGCAGTTCCTCCGAGAGGAGGCGAGAGAATTCACCCCTCCACTTT.

This clonotype was seen many times. J is TRBJ2-3 and V is TRBV20-1, with a weak D call TRBD2 (5 bases). The CDR3 loop spans 12 amino acids. The V end was cut by 5 bases, the J end by 3 bases, with 9 bases between. Germline values: CDR1 DFQATT, CDR2 SNEGSKA (reference sequence). CDR3 amino acids: CSASRRTDTQYF. The CDR3 DNA reads TGCAGTGCTTCACGGAGGACAGATACGCAGTATTTT.

This clonotype was recorded many times. The CDR3 DNA reads TGTGCCAGCAGGGGGACAGGGTTGGAGACCCAGTACTTC. Its translation: CASRGTGLETQYF. The V gene is TRBV6-1, the J gene TRBJ2-5; 9 bases are a match to TRBD1. CDR1 is MNHNS, CDR2 SASEGT, per germline. This CDR3 region has 13 residues. V trimming: 6 bases; J trimming: 5 bases; junction bases outside the gene matches: 4.